This TCR beta chain appears in the sequencing data of a study of cytomegalovirus exposure and HLA in healthy donors. Regarding the study as a whole: Several of the most significant clusters appeared, in a later analysis, to be linked to common viral pathogens. Later analysis identified a missense DCLRE1C variant that was linked to TCR beta V- and J-gene trimming.

As concerns this clone: The antigen is undetermined.

This CDR3 spans 13 amino acids. The V gene's germline CDR1 is MNHEY and CDR2 SMNVEV (reference sequence). Trimming removed 8 bases from V and 4 bases from J; junction bases left unmatched: 7. It was with 60 Vbeta and 13 Jbeta primers that the PCR ran. Generated by immunoSEQ multiplex PCR, the TCRdb table keeps only in-frame clones and is missing some. The sample lists some 94,000 clones; just under 70% were seen once. Sample: PBMCs. This TCR was recovered from a man aged 50 to 60 in good health and CMV-seronegative. V and J are TRBV27 and TRBJ2-5; 7 bases are shared with TRBD1. The CDR3 spells CASSRQGRETQYF. Written as DNA, the CDR3 is TGTGCCAGCTCTCGACAGGGAAGAGAGACCCAGTACTTC.